The clone carrying this T cell receptor (beta chain) appeared a few times. The target antigen is unknown. The source of the sample is a study of T cells after yellow fever vaccination. Study context: When fractions had low cell numbers, they were prepared with SMART-Seq v4 Ultra Low Input. Study findings and constraints: Peak timing came faster in the weaker secondary response, day 5 versus 15.

In making TCR cDNA, 5'RACE template switching added a universal primer site and UMIs to it. One entry per CDR3 protein results from TCRdb running MiXCR on the 5' RACE reads. The top ten clones hold 3.2% of a sample with about 350,000 distinct CDR3 sequences, approximately 13% of them seen once. Source: CD4+ T cells sorted from PBMCs, taken 15 days after the yellow fever booster vaccination. This TCR was recovered from a man aged 18-30 years who received the YFV17D yellow fever vaccine.

The CDR3 DNA reads as TGTGCCAGCTTAACAGGCGTGAACACTGAAGCTTTCTTT. Its protein is CASLTGVNTEAFF. The genes are TRBV6-1 and TRBJ1-1; the D gene is possibly TRBD1 (5 bases). Looked up from germline, CDR1 is MNHNS and CDR2 is SASEGT. Trimming cost V 8 bases and J 0 bases, with 10 bases left between them. The CDR3 contains 13 residues.